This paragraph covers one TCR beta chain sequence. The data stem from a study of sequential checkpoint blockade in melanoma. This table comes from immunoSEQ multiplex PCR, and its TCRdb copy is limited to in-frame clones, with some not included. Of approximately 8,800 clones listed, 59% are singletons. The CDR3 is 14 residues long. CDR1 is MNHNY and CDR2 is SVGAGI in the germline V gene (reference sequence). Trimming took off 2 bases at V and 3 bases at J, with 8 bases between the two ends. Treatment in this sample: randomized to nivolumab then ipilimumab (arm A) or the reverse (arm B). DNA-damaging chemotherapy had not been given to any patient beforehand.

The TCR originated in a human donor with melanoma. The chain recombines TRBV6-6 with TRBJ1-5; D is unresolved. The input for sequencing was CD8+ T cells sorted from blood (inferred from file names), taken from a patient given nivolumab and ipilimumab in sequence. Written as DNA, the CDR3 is TGTGCCAGCAGTTACGGAGGCAACAATCAGCCCCAGCATTTT. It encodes CASSYGGNNQPQHF.